This is a list of T cell receptor beta chains from one sample in a study of PD-L1 blockade in urothelial cancer. Sequencing used immunoSEQ multiplex PCR; TCRdb keeps in-frame clones, though not all of them. The top ten hold 3.2% of the sample, which has around 130,000 clones, roughly 84% seen once. The specimen comprised PBMCs, sampled around atezolizumab (anti-PD-L1) treatment. The receptors come from a man aged 50 or older with urothelial cancer. Both conserved end residues are part of each CDR3. Fields, in order: J gene, V gene, clone size, D gene, CDR3 protein, CDR3 DNA. The D gene is left open where the match is weak. Clone size is given for some rows only: seen once, a few or many times, or a class if the clone is expanded.

TRBJ2-7,TRBV5-1,-,TRBD1,CASSLEGQGTYEQYF,TGCGCCAGCAGCTTGGAGGGACAGGGGACCTACGAGCAGTACTTC
TRBJ2-3,TRBV7-6,-,TRBD2,CASSISGSTDTQYF,TGTGCCAGCAGCATTAGCGGGAGCACAGATACGCAGTATTTT
TRBJ2-2,TRBV11-3,-,TRBD2,CASNRPLRTSGSFTGELFF,TGTGCCAGCAACAGGCCCCTTCGGACTAGCGGGAGTTTCACCGGGGAGCTGTTTTTT
TRBJ2-7,TRBV30,-,-,CAWSTTSPITYEQYF,TGTGCCTGGAGTACCACTAGTCCTATTACCTACGAGCAGTACTTC
TRBJ1-2,TRBV28,-,-,CASIRGAETYGYTF,TGTGCCAGCATACGGGGGGCGGAGACCTATGGCTACACCTTC
TRBJ1-4,TRBV29-1,-,-,CSVAVGEKLFF,TGCAGCGTTGCAGTTGGTGAAAAACTGTTTTTT
TRBJ1-5,TRBV6-1,once,-,CASSVSTVPQHF,TGTGCCAGCAGTGTCAGTACAGTGCCCCAGCATTTT
TRBJ2-1,TRBV7-2,-,-,CASSLARNEQFF,TGTGCCAGCAGCTTAGCCAGGAATGAGCAGTTCTTC
TRBJ1-4,TRBV7-9,-,TRBD1,CASSPWAGGEEKLFF,TGTGCCAGCAGCCCCTGGGCAGGGGGCGAAGAAAAACTGTTTTTT
TRBJ2-5,TRBV2,few,-,CASSEDGTQYF,TGTGCCAGCAGTGAAGACGGGACCCAGTACTTC
TRBJ2-2,TRBV7-9,few,-,CASTVRGSGRELFF,TGTGCCAGCACCGTCCGGGGTAGTGGCAGGGAGCTGTTTTTT
TRBJ2-6,TRBV4-1,-,TRBD1,CASSQAEPGQASSGANVLTF,TGCGCCAGCAGCCAAGCCGAACCGGGACAGGCTTCCTCTGGGGCCAACGTCCTGACTTTC
TRBJ1-5,TRBV19,few,TRBD1,CASSADRNQPQHF,TGTGCCAGTAGTGCGGACAGGAATCAGCCCCAGCATTTT
TRBJ2-1,TRBV28,-,-,CASSFKAGEQFF,TGTGCCAGCAGTTTTAAGGCGGGTGAGCAGTTCTTC
TRBJ1-6,TRBV11-1,few,-,CASSLMSRVPSPLHF,TGTGCCAGCAGCTTGATGAGCAGGGTGCCTTCACCCCTCCACTTT